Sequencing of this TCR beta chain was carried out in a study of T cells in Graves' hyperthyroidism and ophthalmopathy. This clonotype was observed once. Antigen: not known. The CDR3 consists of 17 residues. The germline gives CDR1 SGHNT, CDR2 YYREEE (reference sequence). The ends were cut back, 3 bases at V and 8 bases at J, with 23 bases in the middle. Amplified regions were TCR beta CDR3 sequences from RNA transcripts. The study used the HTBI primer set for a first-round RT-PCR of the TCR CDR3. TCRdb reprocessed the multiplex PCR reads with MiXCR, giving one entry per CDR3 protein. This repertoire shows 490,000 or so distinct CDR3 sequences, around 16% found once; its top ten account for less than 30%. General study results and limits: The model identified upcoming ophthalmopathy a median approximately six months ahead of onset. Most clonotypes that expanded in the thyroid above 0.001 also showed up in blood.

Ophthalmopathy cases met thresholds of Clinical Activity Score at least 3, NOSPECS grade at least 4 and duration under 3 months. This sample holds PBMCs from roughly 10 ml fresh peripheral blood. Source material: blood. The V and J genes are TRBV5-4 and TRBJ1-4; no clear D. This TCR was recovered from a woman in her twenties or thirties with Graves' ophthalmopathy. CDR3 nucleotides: TGTGCCAGCAGCTCATTTAGGGCCGAGGGCTCCGAAGAAAAACTGTTTTTT. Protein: CASSSFRAEGSEEKLFF.